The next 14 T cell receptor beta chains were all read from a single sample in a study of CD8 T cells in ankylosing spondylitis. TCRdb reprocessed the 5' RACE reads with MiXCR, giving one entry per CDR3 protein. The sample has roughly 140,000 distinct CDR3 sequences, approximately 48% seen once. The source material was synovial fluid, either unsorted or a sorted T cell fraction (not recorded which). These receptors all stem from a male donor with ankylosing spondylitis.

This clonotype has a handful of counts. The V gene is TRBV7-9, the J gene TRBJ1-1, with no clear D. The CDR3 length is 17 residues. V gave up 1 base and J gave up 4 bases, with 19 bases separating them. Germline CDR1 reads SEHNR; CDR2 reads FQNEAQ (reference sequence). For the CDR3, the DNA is TGTGCCAGCAGCTTAGTATGGATTTTTGGGCTAGGCACTGAAGCTTTCTTT. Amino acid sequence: CASSLVWIFGLGTEAFF.

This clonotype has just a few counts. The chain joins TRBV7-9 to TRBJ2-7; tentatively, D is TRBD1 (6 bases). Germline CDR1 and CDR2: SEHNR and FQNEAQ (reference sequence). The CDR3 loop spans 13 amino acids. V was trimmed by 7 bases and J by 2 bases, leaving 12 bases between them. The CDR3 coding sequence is TGTGCCAGCAACCCGGGACACCCCTACGAGCAGTACTTC. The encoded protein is CASNPGHPYEQYF.

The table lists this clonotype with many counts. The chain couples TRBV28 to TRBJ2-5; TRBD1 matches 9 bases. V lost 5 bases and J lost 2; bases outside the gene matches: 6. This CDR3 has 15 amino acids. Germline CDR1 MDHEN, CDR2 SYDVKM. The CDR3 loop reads CASSAWDREQETQYF. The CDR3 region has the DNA TGTGCCAGCAGTGCTTGGGACAGGGAGCAAGAGACCCAGTACTTC. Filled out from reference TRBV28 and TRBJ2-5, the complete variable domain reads DVKVTQSSRYLVKRTGEKVFLECVQDMDHENMFWYRQDPGLGLRLIYFSYDVKMKEKGDIPEGYSVSREKKERFSLILESASTNQTSMYLCASSAWDREQETQYFGPGTRLLVL.

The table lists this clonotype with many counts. CDR3 in amino acids: CASSLAGSSYEQYF. The CDR3, as DNA: TGTGCCAGCAGTTTAGCGGGAAGCTCCTACGAGCAGTACTTC. The chain combines TRBV27 with TRBJ2-7; D is possibly TRBD2 (6 bases). Per germline, CDR1 MNHEY and CDR2 SMNVEV (reference sequence). Trimming stripped 2 bases from V and 0 bases from J, with 8 bases between. The CDR3 has 14 residues.

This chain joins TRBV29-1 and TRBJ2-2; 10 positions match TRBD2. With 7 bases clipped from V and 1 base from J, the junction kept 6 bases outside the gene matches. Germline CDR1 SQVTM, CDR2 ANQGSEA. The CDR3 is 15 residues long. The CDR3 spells CSAELAGVNTGELFF. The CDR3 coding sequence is TGCAGCGCGGAGCTAGCGGGAGTGAACACCGGGGAGCTGTTTTTT.

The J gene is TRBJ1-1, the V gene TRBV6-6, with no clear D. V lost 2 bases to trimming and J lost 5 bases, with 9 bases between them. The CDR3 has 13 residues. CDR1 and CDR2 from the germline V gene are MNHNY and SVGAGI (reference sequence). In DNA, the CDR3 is TGTGCCAGCAGTTACCGGGGAGGGACTGAAGCTTTCTTT. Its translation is CASSYRGGTEAFF.

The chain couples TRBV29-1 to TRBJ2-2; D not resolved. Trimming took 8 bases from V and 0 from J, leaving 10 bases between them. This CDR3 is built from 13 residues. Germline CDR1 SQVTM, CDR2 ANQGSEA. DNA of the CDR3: TGCAGCTCTGAAGCTTCGAACACCGGGGAGCTGTTTTTT. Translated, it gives CSSEASNTGELFF.

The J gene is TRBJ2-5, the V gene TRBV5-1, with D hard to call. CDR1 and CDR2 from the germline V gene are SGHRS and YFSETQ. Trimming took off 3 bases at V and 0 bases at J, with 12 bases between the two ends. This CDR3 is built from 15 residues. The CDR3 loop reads CASSWPTAYQETQYF. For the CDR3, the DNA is TGCGCCAGCAGCTGGCCTACAGCCTACCAAGAGACCCAGTACTTC.

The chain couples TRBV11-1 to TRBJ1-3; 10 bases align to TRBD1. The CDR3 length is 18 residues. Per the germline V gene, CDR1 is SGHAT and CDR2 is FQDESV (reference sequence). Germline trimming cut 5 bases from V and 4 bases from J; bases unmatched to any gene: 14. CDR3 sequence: CASSNRDRGSQSGNTIYF. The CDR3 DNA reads TGTGCCAGCAGCAACCGGGACAGGGGATCCCAGAGCGGAAACACCATATATTTT.

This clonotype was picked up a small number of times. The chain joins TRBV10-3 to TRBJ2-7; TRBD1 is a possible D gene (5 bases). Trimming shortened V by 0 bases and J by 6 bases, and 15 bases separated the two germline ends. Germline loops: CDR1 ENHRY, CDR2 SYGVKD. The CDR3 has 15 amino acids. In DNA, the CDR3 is TGTGCCATCAGTGAGTCAGGAGACAGCCTCACCGAGCAGTACTTC. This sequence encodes CAISESGDSLTEQYF.

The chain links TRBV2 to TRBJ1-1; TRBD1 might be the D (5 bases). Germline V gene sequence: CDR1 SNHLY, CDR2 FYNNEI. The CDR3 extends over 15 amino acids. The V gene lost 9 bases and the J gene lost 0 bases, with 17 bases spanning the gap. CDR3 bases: TGTGCCAGAGGGATGGGATGGGGACTGAACACTGAAGCTTTCTTT. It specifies CARGMGWGLNTEAFF.

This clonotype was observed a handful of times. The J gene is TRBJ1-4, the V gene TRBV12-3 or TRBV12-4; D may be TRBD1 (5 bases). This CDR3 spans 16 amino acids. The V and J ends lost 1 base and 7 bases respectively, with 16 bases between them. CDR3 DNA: TGTGCCAGCAGTTTAGACCAGGGCTATTTGATTGAAAAACTGTTTTTT. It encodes CASSLDQGYLIEKLFF.

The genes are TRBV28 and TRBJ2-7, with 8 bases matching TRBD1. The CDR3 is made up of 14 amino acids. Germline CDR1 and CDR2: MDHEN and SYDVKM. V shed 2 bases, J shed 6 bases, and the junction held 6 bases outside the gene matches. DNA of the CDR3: TGTGCCAGCAGTTTAAAGGGGACAGGCGGCGAGCAGTACTTC. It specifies CASSLKGTGGEQYF.

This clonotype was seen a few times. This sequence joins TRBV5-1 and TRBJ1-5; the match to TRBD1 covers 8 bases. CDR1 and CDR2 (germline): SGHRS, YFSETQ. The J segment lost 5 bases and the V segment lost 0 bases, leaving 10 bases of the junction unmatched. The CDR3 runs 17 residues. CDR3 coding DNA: TGCGCCAGCAGCTTGGCCACAGGGGGATCGTCGGATCAGCCCCAGCATTTT. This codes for CASSLATGGSSDQPQHF.